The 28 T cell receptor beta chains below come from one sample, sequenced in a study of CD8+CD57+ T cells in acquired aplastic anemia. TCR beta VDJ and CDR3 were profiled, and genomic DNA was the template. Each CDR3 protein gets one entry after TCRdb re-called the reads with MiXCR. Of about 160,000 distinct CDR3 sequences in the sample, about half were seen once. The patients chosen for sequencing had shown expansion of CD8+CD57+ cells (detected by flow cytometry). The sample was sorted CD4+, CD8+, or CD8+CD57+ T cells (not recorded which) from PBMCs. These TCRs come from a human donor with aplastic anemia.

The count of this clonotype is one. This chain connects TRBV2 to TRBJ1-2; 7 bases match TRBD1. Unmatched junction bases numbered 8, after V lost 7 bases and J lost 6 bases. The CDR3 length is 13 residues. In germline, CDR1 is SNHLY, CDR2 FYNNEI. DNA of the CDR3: TGTGCCAGCACCGGGGGAGGGGGCGATGGCTACACCTTC. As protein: CASTGGGGDGYTF.

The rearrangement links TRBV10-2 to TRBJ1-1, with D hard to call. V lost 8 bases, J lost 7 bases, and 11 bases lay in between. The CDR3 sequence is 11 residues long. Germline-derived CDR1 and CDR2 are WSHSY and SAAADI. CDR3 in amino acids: CASPLPGEAFF. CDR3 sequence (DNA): TGCGCCAGCCCCCTTCCCGGTGAAGCTTTCTTT.

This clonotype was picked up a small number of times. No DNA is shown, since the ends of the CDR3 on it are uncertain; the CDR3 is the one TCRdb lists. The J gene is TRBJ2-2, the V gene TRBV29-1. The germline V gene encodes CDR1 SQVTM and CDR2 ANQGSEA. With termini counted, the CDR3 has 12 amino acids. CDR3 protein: CSVWFGAGELFF.

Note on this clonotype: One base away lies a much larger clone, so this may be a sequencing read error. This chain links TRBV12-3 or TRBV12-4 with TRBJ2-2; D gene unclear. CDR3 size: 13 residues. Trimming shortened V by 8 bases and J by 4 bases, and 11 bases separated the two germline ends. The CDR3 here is CASAAGFTGELFF. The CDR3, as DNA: TGTGCCAGCGCCGCCGGGTTCACCGGGGAGCTGTTTTTT.

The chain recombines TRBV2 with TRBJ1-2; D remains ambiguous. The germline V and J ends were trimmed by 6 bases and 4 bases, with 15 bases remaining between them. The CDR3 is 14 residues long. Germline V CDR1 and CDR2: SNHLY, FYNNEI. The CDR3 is CASSADLLGYGYTF. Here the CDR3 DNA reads TGTGCCAGCAGCGCTGACCTACTAGGCTATGGCTACACCTTC.

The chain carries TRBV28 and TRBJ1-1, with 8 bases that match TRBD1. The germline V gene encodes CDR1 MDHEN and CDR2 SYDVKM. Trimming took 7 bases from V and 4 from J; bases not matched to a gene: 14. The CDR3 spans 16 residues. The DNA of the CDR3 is TGTGCCAGCACCTTACCCCCCCTCACAGGGGGCACTGAAGCTTTCTTT. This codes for CASTLPPLTGGTEAFF.

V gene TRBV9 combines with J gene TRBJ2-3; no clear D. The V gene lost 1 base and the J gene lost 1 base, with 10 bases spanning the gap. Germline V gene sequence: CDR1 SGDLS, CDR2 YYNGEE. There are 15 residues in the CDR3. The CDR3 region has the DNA TGTGCCAGCAGCGTATCCGGAGTGGGCACAGATACGCAGTATTTT. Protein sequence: CASSVSGVGTDTQYF.

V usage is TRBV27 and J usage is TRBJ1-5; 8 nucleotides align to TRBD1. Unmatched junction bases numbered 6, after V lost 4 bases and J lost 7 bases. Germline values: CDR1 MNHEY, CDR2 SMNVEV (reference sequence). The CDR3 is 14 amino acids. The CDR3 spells CASSSGGRNQPQHF. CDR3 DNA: TGTGCCAGCAGTTCAGGGGGCCGGAACCAGCCCCAGCATTTT.

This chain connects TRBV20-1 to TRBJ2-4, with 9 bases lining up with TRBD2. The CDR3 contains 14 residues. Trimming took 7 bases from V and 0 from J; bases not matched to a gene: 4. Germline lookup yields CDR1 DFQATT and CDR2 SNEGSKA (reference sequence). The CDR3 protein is CSVQRGVAKNIQYF. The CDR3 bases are TGCAGTGTCCAGCGGGGGGTAGCCAAAAACATTCAGTACTTC.

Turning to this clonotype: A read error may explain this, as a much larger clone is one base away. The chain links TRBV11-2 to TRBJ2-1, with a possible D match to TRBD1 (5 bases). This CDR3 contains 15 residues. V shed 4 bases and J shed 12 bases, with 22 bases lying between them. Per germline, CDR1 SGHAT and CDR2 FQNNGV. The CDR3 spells CASSSDTADPTGQFF. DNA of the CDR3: TGTGCCAGCAGCTCAGATACTGCTGATCCAACAGGGCAGTTCTTC.

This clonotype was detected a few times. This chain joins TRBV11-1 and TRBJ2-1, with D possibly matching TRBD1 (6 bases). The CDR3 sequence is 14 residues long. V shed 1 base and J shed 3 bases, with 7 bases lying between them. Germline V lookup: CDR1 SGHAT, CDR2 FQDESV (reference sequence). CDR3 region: CASSLEDSYNEQFF. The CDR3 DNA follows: TGTGCCAGCAGCTTAGAGGACAGCTACAATGAGCAGTTCTTC. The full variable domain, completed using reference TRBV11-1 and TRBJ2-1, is EAEVAQSPRYKITEKSQAVAFWCDPISGHATLYWYRQILGQGPELLVQFQDESVVDDSQLPKDRFSAERLKGVDSTLKIQPAELGDSAMYLCASSLEDSYNEQFFGPGTRLTVL.

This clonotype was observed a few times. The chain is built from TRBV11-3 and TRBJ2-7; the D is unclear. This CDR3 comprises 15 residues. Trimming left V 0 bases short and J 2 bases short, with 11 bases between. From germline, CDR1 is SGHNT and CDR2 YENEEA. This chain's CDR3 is CASSLDLIPTYEQYV. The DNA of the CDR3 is TGTGCCAGCAGCTTAGATCTAATACCTACCTACGAGCAGTACGTC.

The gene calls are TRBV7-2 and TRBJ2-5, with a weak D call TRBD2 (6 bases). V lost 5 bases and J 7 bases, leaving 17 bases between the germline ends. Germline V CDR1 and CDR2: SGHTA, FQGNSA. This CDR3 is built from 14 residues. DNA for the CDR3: TGTGCCAGCAGCCGCCTGGGCAGGCGGGGGACCCAGTACTTC. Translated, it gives CASSRLGRRGTQYF.

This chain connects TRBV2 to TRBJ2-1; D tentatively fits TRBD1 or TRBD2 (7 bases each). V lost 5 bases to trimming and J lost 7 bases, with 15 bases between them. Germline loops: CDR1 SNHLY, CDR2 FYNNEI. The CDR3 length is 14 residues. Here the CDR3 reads CASSFQGGVNEQFF. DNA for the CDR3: TGTGCCAGCAGTTTTCAGGGGGGGGTAAATGAGCAGTTCTTC.

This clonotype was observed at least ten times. The CDR3 sequence: CSAEGQGSYEQYF. In DNA form, the CDR3 reads TGCAGTGCTGAAGGACAGGGGTCCTACGAGCAGTACTTC. The genes are TRBV20-1 and TRBJ2-7; 9 bases align to TRBD1. This CDR3 region has 13 residues. Germline values: CDR1 DFQATT, CDR2 SNEGSKA (reference sequence). V shed 5 bases, J shed 1 base, and the junction held 3 bases outside the gene matches.

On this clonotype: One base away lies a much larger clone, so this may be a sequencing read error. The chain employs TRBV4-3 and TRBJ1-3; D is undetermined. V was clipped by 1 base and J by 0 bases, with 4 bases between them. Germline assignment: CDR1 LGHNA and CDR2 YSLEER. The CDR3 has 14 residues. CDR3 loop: CASSQGLSGNTIYF. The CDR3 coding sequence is TGCGCCAGCAGCCAAGGACTCTCTGGAAACACCATATATTTT.

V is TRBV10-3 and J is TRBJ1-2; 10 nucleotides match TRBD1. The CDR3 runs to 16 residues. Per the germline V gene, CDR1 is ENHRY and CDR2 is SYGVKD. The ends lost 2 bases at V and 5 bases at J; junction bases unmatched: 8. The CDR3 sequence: CAISEDPRTGGYGYTF. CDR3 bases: TGTGCCATCAGTGAGGATCCAAGGACAGGGGGTTATGGCTACACCTTC.

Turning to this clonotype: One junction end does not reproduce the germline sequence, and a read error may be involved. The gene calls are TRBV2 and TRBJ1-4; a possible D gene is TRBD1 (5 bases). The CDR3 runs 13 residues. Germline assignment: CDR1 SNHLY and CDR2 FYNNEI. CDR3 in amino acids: CASNQQVNEKLSF. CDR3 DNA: TGTGCCAGCAACCAACAGGTCAATGAAAAACTGTCTTTT.

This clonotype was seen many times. The CDR3 region has the DNA TGTGCCAGCAGCTTAGGGGCAGAACGCACTGAAAAACTGTTTTTT. Protein sequence: CASSLGAERTEKLFF. J is TRBJ1-4 and V is TRBV7-9; D gene unclear. CDR1 SEHNR and CDR2 FQNEAQ come from the germline V gene (reference sequence). V was clipped by 1 base and J by 7 bases, with 13 bases between them. The CDR3 runs to 15 residues.

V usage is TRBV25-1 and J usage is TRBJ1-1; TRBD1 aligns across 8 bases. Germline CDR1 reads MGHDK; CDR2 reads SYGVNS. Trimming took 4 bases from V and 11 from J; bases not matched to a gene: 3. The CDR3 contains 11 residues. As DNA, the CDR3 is TGTGCCAGCAGTGGGACAGGGTTGGCTTTCTTT. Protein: CASSGTGLAFF.

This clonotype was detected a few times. The CDR3 loop reads CASSLVSGVEQYF. Written as DNA, the CDR3 is TGTGCCAGCAGCTTAGTGTCAGGGGTCGAGCAGTACTTC. This chain links TRBV7-3 with TRBJ2-7, with a possible D match to TRBD1 (6 bases). CDR3 size: 13 residues. CDR1 SGHTA and CDR2 FQGTGA come from the germline V gene. Trimming pared 2 bases from V and 6 bases from J, leaving 11 bases between.

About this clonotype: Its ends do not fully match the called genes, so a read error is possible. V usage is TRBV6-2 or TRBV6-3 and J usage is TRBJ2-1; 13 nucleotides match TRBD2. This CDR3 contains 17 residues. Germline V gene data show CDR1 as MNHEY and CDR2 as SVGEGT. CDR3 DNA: TGTGCCAGCAGCTACGCCTCCACTAGCGGGAGGGTATATGAGCAGTCCTTC. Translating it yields CASSYASTSGRVYEQSF.

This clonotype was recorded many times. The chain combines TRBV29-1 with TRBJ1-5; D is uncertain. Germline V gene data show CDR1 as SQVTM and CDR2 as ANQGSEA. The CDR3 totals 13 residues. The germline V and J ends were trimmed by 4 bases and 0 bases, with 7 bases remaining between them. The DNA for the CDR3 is TGCAGCGTTGCATTGAGTAGCAATCAGCCCCAGCATTTT. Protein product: CSVALSSNQPQHF.

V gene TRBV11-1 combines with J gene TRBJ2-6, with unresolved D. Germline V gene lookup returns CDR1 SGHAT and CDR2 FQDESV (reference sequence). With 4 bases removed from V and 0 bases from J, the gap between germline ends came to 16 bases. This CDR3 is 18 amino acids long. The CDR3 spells CASSSNDPTSSGANVLTF. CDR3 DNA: TGTGCCAGCAGCTCAAACGATCCTACAAGCTCTGGGGCCAACGTCCTGACTTTC.

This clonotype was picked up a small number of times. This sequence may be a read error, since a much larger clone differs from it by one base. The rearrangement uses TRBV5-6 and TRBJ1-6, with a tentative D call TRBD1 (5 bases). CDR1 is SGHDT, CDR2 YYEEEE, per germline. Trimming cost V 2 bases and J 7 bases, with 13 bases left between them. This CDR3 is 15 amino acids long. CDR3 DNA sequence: TGTGCCAGCAGCTTTATACGGGGGTCGAATTCACCCCTCCACTTT. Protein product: CASSFIRGSNSPLHF.

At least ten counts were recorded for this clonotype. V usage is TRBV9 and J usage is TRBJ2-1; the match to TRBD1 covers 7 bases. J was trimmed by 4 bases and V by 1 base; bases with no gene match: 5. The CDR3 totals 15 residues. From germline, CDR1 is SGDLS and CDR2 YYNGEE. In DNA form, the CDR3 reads TGTGCCAGCAGCGTAAACAGGGGCGGGTACAATGAGCAGTTCTTC. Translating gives CASSVNRGGYNEQFF. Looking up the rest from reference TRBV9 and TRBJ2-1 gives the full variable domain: DSGVTQTPKHLITATGQRVTLRCSPRSGDLSVYWYQQSLDQGLQFLIQYYNGEERAKGNILERFSAQQFPDLHSELNLSSLELGDSALYFCASSVNRGGYNEQFFGPGTRLTVL.

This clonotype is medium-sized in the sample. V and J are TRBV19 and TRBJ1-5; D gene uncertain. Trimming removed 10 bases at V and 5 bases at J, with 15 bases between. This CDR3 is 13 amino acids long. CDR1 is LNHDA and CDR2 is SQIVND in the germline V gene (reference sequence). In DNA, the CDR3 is TGTGCCACCAAGGAAGGGTATGATCAGCCCCAGCATTTT. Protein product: CATKEGYDQPQHF.

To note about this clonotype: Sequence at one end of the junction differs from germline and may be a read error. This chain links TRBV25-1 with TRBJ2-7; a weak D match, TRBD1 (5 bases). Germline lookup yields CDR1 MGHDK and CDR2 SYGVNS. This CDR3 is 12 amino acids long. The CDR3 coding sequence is TGTGCCAGCAGCACAGGTGCCTTTCAGCCCATTTTC. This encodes CASSTGAFQPIF.